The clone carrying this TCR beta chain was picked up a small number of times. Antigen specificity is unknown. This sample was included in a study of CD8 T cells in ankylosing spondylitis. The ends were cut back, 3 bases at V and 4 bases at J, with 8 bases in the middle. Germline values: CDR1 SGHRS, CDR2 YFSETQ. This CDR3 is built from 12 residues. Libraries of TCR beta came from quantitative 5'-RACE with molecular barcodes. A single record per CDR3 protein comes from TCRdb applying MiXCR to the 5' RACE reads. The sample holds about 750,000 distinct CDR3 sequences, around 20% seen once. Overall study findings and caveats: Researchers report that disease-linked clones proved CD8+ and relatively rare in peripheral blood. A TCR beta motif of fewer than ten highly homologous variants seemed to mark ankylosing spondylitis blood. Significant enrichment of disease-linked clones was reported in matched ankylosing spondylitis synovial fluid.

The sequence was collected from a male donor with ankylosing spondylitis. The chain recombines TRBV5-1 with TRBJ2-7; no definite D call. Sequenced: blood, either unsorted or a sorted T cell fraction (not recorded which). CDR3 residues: CASSSQAYEQYF. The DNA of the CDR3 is TGCGCCAGCAGCTCCCAAGCTTACGAGCAGTACTTC.